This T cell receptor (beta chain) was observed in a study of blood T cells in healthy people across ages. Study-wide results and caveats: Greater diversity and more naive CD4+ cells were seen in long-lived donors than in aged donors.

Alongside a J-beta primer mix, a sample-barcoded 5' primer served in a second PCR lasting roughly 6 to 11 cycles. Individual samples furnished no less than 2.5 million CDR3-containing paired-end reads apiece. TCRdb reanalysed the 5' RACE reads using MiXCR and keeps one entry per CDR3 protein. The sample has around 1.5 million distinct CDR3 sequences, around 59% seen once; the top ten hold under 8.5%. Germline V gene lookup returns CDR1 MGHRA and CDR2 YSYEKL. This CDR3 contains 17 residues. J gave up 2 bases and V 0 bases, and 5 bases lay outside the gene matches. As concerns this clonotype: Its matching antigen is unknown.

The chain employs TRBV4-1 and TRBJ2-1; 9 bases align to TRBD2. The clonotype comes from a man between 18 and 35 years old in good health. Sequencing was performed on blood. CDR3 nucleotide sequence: TGCGCCAGCAGCCAAGATTGGCGGGGGGGCACCTACAATGAGCAGTTCTTC. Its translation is CASSQDWRGGTYNEQFF.